Each of the 4 T cell receptor beta chains below was sequenced from the same sample in a study of shared clonotypes between healthy human individuals (dated by TCRdb to the early 2020s). Library preparation employed the immunoSEQ multiplex PCR assay. TCRdb stores this immuneACCESS table with in-frame sequences only. Part of the clones is absent; in the studies checked, under half of the shortfall reflects unresolved V genes, and no reason is known for the rest. The sample contains over a million clones, 95% to 99% of them found a single time. The ten largest make up 0.4% to 0.45% of the sample. The sample comprised naive CD4+ T cells sorted from blood. According to the study, the label for this sample's cell subset or site signals: CD45RA+ positively selected. Every receptor here comes from a man in his thirties or forties in good health.

This clone has only a few counts. The rearrangement links TRBV5-1 to TRBJ1-2; D gene unclear. CDR3 length: 13 amino acids. The V end was cut by 1 base, the J end by 5 bases, with 9 bases between. Germline values: CDR1 SGHRS, CDR2 YFSETQ. The CDR3 DNA follows: TGCGCCAGCAGCTTGATGCCGGGATATGGCTACACCTTC. This codes for CASSLMPGYGYTF.

The rearrangement links TRBV27 to TRBJ2-1, with D perhaps TRBD1 or TRBD2 (5 bases each). The CDR3 extends over 16 amino acids. Germline CDR1 is MNHEY and CDR2 is SMNVEV (reference sequence). V was clipped by 7 bases and J by 8 bases, with 24 bases between them. CDR3 region: CASTNIGVGESDEQFF. CDR3 in DNA: TGTGCCAGCACCAACATAGGGGTGGGGGAGTCAGATGAGCAGTTCTTC.

This chain uses TRBV5-1 with TRBJ2-2, with TRBD1 matching 7 bases. The V and J ends lost 4 bases and 2 bases, in that order; junction bases with no gene match: 5. This CDR3 has 15 residues. The germline V gene encodes CDR1 SGHRS and CDR2 YFSETQ. The CDR3 sequence: CASSPQGVNTGELFF. In DNA form, the CDR3 reads TGCGCCAGCAGCCCTCAGGGGGTAAACACCGGGGAGCTGTTTTTT. Combining the CDR3 with reference TRBV5-1 and TRBJ2-2 gives the whole variable domain KAGVTQTPRYLIKTRGQQVTLSCSPISGHRSVSWYQQTPGQGLQFLFEYFSETQRNKGNFPGRFSGRQFSNSRSEMNVSTLELGDSALYLCASSPQGVNTGELFFGEGSRLTVL.

V gene TRBV27 combines with J gene TRBJ2-1, with D uncertain. V was pared by 4 bases and J by 5 bases, with 15 bases between. Germline V CDR1 and CDR2: MNHEY, SMNVEV (reference sequence). The CDR3 is 15 residues long. CDR3 sequence reads: CASSSTRFLNNEQFF. DNA for the CDR3: TGTGCCAGCAGTTCGACTCGTTTCCTCAACAATGAGCAGTTCTTC.